The 27 T cell receptor beta chains presented below share a single source sample, sequenced in a study of T cells in Graves' hyperthyroidism and ophthalmopathy. Amplification targeted TCR beta CDR3 regions from RNA transcripts. The TCR CDR3 first-round RT-PCR relied on the HTBI primer set. MiXCR, applied by TCRdb to the multiplex PCR reads, yields one record per CDR3 protein. The table lists roughly 170,000 distinct CDR3 sequences, about 17% of them singletons, with roughly 28% in the top ten. Sequencing used blood. The receptors here all came from a woman between 50 and 59 years old with Graves' hyperthyroidism.

This clonotype was counted ten times or more. The chain uses TRBV29-1 and TRBJ2-2, with D possibly being TRBD1 (5 bases). The CDR3 has 12 residues. The germline CDR1 and CDR2 sequences are SQVTM and ANQGSEA. The V end lost 3 bases, the J end lost 3 bases, and 5 bases lay between the germline ends. For the CDR3, the DNA is TGCAGCGTTGAGACAGACACCGGGGAGCTGTTTTTT. Translation: CSVETDTGELFF.

The rearrangement uses TRBV19 and TRBJ2-1; 10 bases line up with TRBD2. CDR3 length: 16 residues. V dropped 2 bases and J dropped 3; count of bases not matched to a gene: 4. Looked up from germline, CDR1 is LNHDA and CDR2 is SQIVND (reference sequence). The DNA for the CDR3 is TGTGCCAGTAGTATATCTCTAGCGGGGGACTACAATGAGCAGTTCTTC. This encodes CASSISLAGDYNEQFF.

Only a few counts were recorded for this clonotype. The chain joins TRBV5-1 to TRBJ2-3, with 10 bases lining up with TRBD2. In germline, CDR1 is SGHRS, CDR2 YFSETQ. This CDR3 has 15 amino acids. V shed 3 bases, J shed 10 bases, and the junction held 11 bases outside the gene matches. The DNA for the CDR3 is TGCGCCAGCAGCTCCCTAGCGGGGGCCCCCGTTCCGCAGTATTTT. This gives the protein CASSSLAGAPVPQYF.

This clonotype was detected ten times or more. V and J are TRBV6-2 or TRBV6-3 and TRBJ2-7; D possibly uses TRBD1 or TRBD2 (5 bases each). This CDR3 has 14 residues. CDR1 MNHEY and CDR2 SVGEGT come from the germline V gene. Between the trimmed V and J ends, which lost 5 bases and 2 bases, there was a span of 13 bases. The CDR3 coding sequence is TGTGCCAGCAGTACGGGGACCAAGCCCTACGAGCAGTACTTC. Its protein is CASSTGTKPYEQYF.

J is TRBJ1-2 and V is TRBV5-4; 9 nucleotides agree with TRBD1. The trim removed 4 bases at V and 8 bases at J, leaving 12 bases unmatched. CDR3 length: 15 amino acids. Germline CDR1 and CDR2: SGHNT and YYREEE (reference sequence). The CDR3 protein is CASSATSGTGKGYTF. CDR3 DNA sequence: TGTGCCAGCAGCGCAACTTCAGGGACAGGGAAAGGCTACACCTTC.

This clonotype has ten or more counts. The chain recombines TRBV20-1 with TRBJ1-5; D ambiguous. This CDR3 region has 18 residues. The germline V and J ends were trimmed by 1 base and 0 bases, with 19 bases remaining between them. In germline, CDR1 is DFQATT, CDR2 SNEGSKA (reference sequence). CDR3 sequence reads: CSARVPFGVSDSNQPQHF. In nucleotides, the CDR3 is TGCAGTGCTAGAGTTCCTTTCGGGGTGTCGGATAGCAATCAGCCCCAGCATTTT.

This clonotype was detected many times. J is TRBJ1-1 and V is TRBV18; no reliable D call. Between the trimmed V and J ends, which lost 2 bases and 5 bases, there was a span of 18 bases. Germline V CDR1 and CDR2: KGHSH, LQKENI. The CDR3 consists of 16 residues. CDR3 DNA: TGTGCCAGCTCACCATTACCTACGTCCAGTGGGACTGAAGCTTTCTTT. This gives the protein CASSPLPTSSGTEAFF.

V and J are TRBV20-1 and TRBJ2-2; possible D gene TRBD2, 6 bases. Germline-derived CDR1 and CDR2 are DFQATT and SNEGSKA (reference sequence). CDR3 size: 18 residues. Trimming left V 0 bases short and J 4 bases short, with 21 bases between. CDR3 loop: CSARDPSGRGSFTGELFF. Here the CDR3 DNA reads TGCAGTGCTAGAGATCCGTCCGGGCGGGGTTCCTTCACCGGGGAGCTGTTTTTT.

Ten or more counts support this clonotype. In nucleotides, the CDR3 is TGTGCCACCAGGGGGGCACTCTATGGCTACACCTTC. Residues: CATRGALYGYTF. V and J are TRBV2 and TRBJ1-2, with 7 positions matching TRBD1. The V gene end was trimmed by 10 bases and the J gene end by 4 bases; junction bases not matched to a gene: 6. Per germline, CDR1 SNHLY and CDR2 FYNNEI. The CDR3 covers 12 residues.

This clonotype was detected once. The chain joins TRBV20-1 to TRBJ1-1; the D is unclear. V was pared by 4 bases and J by 1 base, with 13 bases between. Germline loops: CDR1 DFQATT, CDR2 SNEGSKA (reference sequence). This CDR3 is built from 14 residues. CDR3 coding DNA: TGCAGTGCTACCGATAGCGGATCGAACACTGAAGCTTTCTTT. Residues: CSATDSGSNTEAFF.

This clonotype was seen at least ten times. The genes are TRBV6-2 or TRBV6-3 and TRBJ1-2; possible D gene TRBD1, 6 bases. The CDR3 runs 15 residues. V lost 6 bases and J 6 bases, leaving 20 bases between the germline ends. Germline CDR1 and CDR2: MNHEY and SVGEGT. The CDR3 DNA reads as TGTGCCAGCAGCTGGACGTCTCAGGGGTATCATGGCTACACCTTC. It yields the protein CASSWTSQGYHGYTF.

This clonotype was detected many times. The chain combines TRBV2 with TRBJ2-1; 15 bases are a match to TRBD2. Trimming removed 4 bases from V and 3 bases from J; junction bases left unmatched: 7. The CDR3 contains 18 residues. Germline V gene sequence: CDR1 SNHLY, CDR2 FYNNEI. Written as DNA, the CDR3 is TGTGCCAGCAGTGGGACTAGCGGGGGGGCCTTAGGCTACAATGAGCAGTTCTTC. Translating it yields CASSGTSGGALGYNEQFF.

This clonotype was seen repeatedly, ten times or more. The V and J genes are TRBV15 and TRBJ1-5; 12 bases agree with TRBD1. CDR3 length equals 16 residues. J gave up 4 bases and V 5 bases, and 6 bases lay outside the gene matches. Germline V CDR1 and CDR2: LNHNV, YYDKDF (reference sequence). The CDR3 spells CATSLRGQGANQPQHF. The CDR3 region has the DNA TGTGCCACCAGCCTACGGGGACAGGGGGCGAATCAGCCCCAGCATTTT.

The sample holds many counts of this clonotype. The V and J genes are TRBV7-2 and TRBJ1-6; D not resolved. The V end lost 4 bases, the J end lost 2 bases, and 9 bases lay between the germline ends. The germline V gene has CDR1 SGHTA and CDR2 FQGNSA. The CDR3 loop spans 15 amino acids. The CDR3 region has the DNA TGTGCCAGCAGCTCCTCCCAGACCTATAATTCACCCCTCCACTTT. Amino acid sequence: CASSSSQTYNSPLHF.

With regard to this clonotype: This could be a read error, since a much larger clone is one nucleotide away. The gene calls are TRBV5-5 and TRBJ1-5; TRBD1 agrees at 7 bases. With V trimmed by 4 bases and J by 5 bases, 6 bases remained unmatched. Germline V gene lookup returns CDR1 SGHKS and CDR2 YYEKEE (reference sequence). The length of the CDR3 is 14 residues. As DNA, the CDR3 is TGTGCCAGCAGCATGGGACAGAACTATCAGCCCCAGCATTTT. Amino acids: CASSMGQNYQPQHF.

V usage is TRBV2 and J usage is TRBJ2-6; perhaps TRBD2 as D (6 bases). CDR3 size: 18 residues. V lost 6 bases, J lost 0 bases, and 18 bases lay in between. The V gene's germline CDR1 is SNHLY and CDR2 FYNNEI. The CDR3 region is CASRDVIGGTSGANVLTF. CDR3 DNA sequence: TGTGCCAGCAGGGATGTCATCGGGGGAACCTCTGGGGCCAACGTCCTGACTTTC.

This clonotype showed up many times. V and J are TRBV6-2 or TRBV6-3 and TRBJ1-5; D uncertain. Trimming removed 0 bases from V and 7 bases from J, with 13 bases in between. This CDR3 comprises 15 residues. Germline CDR1 is MNHEY and CDR2 is SVGEGT. CDR3 residues: CASSYSSLTVQPQHF. CDR3 nucleotides: TGTGCCAGCAGTTACTCATCATTGACGGTACAGCCCCAGCATTTT.

This clonotype was counted ten times or more. V gene TRBV5-1 combines with J gene TRBJ1-2; D gene uncertain. Germline V CDR1 and CDR2: SGHRS, YFSETQ. V was shortened by 0 bases and J by 4 bases, with 16 bases between the two germline ends. This CDR3 has 16 residues. The CDR3 bases are TGCGCCAGCAGCTTGGGCCCCGGGTCCCGAATCTATGGCTACACCTTC. This encodes CASSLGPGSRIYGYTF.

In this sample, this clonotype turned up a few times. This chain uses TRBV4-2 with TRBJ1-5; D uncertain. V lost 1 base, J lost 1 base, and 14 bases lay in between. The V gene's germline CDR1 is LGHNA and CDR2 YNFKEQ. This CDR3 is 17 amino acids long. The CDR3 coding sequence is TGTGCCAGCAGCCAAGCGAGAGGAGCCTTAAGCAATCAGCCCCAGCATTTT. Residues: CASSQARGALSNQPQHF.

The chain combines TRBV27 with TRBJ2-7, with 10 bases lining up with TRBD2. The CDR3 contains 16 residues. Unmatched junction bases numbered 12, after V lost 7 bases and J lost 3 bases. The germline V gene has CDR1 MNHEY and CDR2 SMNVEV (reference sequence). The CDR3 DNA reads as TGTGCCAGCACCCCTTTATGGACTAGCGGAATCTACGAGCAGTACTTC. It yields the protein CASTPLWTSGIYEQYF.

This clonotype was observed at least ten times. The chain combines TRBV11-3 with TRBJ2-1, with 7 bases that match TRBD1. Germline lookup yields CDR1 SGHNT and CDR2 YENEEA. The CDR3 totals 14 residues. J gave up 5 bases and V 3 bases, and 4 bases lay outside the gene matches. CDR3 DNA sequence: TGTGCCAGCAGCTTCCCCGGACAGGACAATGAGCAGTTCTTC. It codes for CASSFPGQDNEQFF. Looking up the rest from reference TRBV11-3 and TRBJ2-1 gives the full variable domain: EAGVVQSPRYKIIEKKQPVAFWCNPISGHNTLYWYLQNLGQGPELLIRYENEEAVDDSQLPKDRFSAERLKGVDSTLKIQPAELGDSAVYLCASSFPGQDNEQFFGPGTRLTVL.

This clonotype has ten or more counts. The rearrangement links TRBV24-1 to TRBJ1-1; TRBD1 matches at 7 bases. This CDR3 spans 15 amino acids. CDR1 KGHDR and CDR2 SFDVKD come from the germline V gene. Trimming cost V 5 bases and J 6 bases; bases outside gene matches: 11. Written as DNA, the CDR3 is TGTGCCACCAGTGGGGGGGAAGGGGGCCGCGCTGAAGCTTTCTTT. This sequence encodes CATSGGEGGRAEAFF.

This clonotype was detected many times. This chain uses TRBV5-1 with TRBJ2-7; 8 nucleotides line up with TRBD1. Losses at the gene ends were 4 bases for V and 1 base for J; bases not matched to a gene: 4. This CDR3 has 14 residues. Germline loops: CDR1 SGHRS, CDR2 YFSETQ. The CDR3 nucleotides read TGCGCCAGCAGCGCTCGGGACAGGTCCTACGAGCAGTACTTC. The encoded protein is CASSARDRSYEQYF.

The V and J genes are TRBV7-8 and TRBJ1-2; D is ambiguous. Per germline, CDR1 SGHVS and CDR2 FQNEAQ. Trimming shortened V by 1 base and J by 2 bases, and 8 bases separated the two germline ends. The CDR3 totals 14 residues. CDR3 DNA sequence: TGTGCCAGCAGCTTAGGGGCGCAGAACTATGGCTACACCTTC. This sequence encodes CASSLGAQNYGYTF.

This clonotype occurred many times. CDR3 loop: CASSWGVVSNTEAFF. In nucleotides, the CDR3 is TGTGCCAGTAGTTGGGGGGTTGTTTCGAACACTGAAGCTTTCTTT. The V and J genes are TRBV19 and TRBJ1-1; D perhaps matches TRBD1 (5 bases). In germline, CDR1 is LNHDA, CDR2 SQIVND (reference sequence). The CDR3 loop spans 15 amino acids. V dropped 5 bases and J dropped 1 base, with 14 bases sitting between them.

This clonotype was counted ten times or more. The chain carries TRBV10-3 and TRBJ2-1, with D possibly being TRBD2 (5 bases). The V and J ends lost 0 bases and 9 bases respectively, with 12 bases between them. Germline CDR1 is ENHRY and CDR2 is SYGVKD. This CDR3 comprises 14 residues. Here the CDR3 DNA reads TGTGCCATCAGTGAGTCGGTTATGCGGGCTGAGCAGTTCTTC. Encoded protein: CAISESVMRAEQFF.

The table lists this clonotype with many counts. The rearrangement joins TRBV19 to TRBJ1-5; 7 nucleotides line up with TRBD1. The V segment lost 7 bases and the J segment 5 bases; nucleotides outside the gene matches: 14. There are 16 residues in the CDR3. Germline values: CDR1 LNHDA, CDR2 SQIVND (reference sequence). CDR3 in amino acids: CASIGQVDPIDQPQHF. The CDR3 DNA follows: TGTGCCAGTATCGGACAGGTAGACCCTATAGATCAGCCCCAGCATTTT.